The source of this T cell receptor (beta chain) is a study of cytomegalovirus exposure and HLA in healthy donors. Amplification used 60 Vbeta primers and 13 Jbeta primers. Sequenced by immunoSEQ multiplex PCR; TCRdb stores in-frame clones only, minus some. Among 150,000 to 200,000 clones, 70% to 90% were seen once, and the ten largest hold roughly 2.1%. About this clone itself: Its antigen is as yet unknown.

This CDR3 region has 16 residues. V lost 4 bases and J lost 4; bases outside the gene matches: 6. Germline V gene sequence: CDR1 SGHTA, CDR2 FQGTGA. General study points: CMV antigen specificity was confirmed in vitro for a few CMV-associated chains. Among immune exposure information, only CMV serostatus was available. When analyzed later, a missense DCLRE1C variant was found to be linked to TCR beta V- and J-gene trimming.

Sample: PBMCs. V is TRBV7-3 and J is TRBJ2-2; 10 bases fit TRBD2. The sequence derives from a woman in her late teens or twenties in good health and CMV-seropositive. The CDR3 sequence is CASSSKRGGRTGELFF. CDR3 DNA: TGTGCCAGCAGCTCCAAGCGGGGGGGCCGCACCGGGGAGCTGTTTTTT.